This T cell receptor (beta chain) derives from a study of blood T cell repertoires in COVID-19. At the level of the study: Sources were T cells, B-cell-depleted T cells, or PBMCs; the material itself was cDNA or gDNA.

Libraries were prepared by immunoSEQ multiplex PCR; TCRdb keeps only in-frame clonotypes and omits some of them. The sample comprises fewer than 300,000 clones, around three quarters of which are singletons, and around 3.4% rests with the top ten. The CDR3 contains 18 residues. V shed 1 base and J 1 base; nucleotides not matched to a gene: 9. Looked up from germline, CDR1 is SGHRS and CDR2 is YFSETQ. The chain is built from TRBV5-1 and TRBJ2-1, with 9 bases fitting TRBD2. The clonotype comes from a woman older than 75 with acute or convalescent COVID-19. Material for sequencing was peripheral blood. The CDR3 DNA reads TGCGCCAGCAGCTTGTCTTTTTTCGCGGGAGGGTCCTACAATGAGCAGTTCTTC. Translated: CASSLSFFAGGSYNEQFF.